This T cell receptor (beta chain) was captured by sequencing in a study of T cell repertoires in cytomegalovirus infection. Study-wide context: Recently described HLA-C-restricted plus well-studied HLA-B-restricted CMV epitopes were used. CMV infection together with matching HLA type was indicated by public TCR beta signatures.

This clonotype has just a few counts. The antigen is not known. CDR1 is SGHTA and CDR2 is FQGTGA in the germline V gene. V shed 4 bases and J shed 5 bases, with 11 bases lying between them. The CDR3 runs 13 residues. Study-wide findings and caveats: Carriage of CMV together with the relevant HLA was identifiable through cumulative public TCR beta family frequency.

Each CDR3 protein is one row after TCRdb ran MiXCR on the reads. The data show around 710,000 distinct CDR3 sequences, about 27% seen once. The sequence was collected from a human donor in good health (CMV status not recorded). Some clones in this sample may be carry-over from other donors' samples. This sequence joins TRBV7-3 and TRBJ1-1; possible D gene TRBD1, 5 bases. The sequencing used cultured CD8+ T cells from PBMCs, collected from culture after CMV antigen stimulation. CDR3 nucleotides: TGTGCCAGCAGCTCCAGCGACAGTACTGAAGCTTTCTTT. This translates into CASSSSDSTEAFF.